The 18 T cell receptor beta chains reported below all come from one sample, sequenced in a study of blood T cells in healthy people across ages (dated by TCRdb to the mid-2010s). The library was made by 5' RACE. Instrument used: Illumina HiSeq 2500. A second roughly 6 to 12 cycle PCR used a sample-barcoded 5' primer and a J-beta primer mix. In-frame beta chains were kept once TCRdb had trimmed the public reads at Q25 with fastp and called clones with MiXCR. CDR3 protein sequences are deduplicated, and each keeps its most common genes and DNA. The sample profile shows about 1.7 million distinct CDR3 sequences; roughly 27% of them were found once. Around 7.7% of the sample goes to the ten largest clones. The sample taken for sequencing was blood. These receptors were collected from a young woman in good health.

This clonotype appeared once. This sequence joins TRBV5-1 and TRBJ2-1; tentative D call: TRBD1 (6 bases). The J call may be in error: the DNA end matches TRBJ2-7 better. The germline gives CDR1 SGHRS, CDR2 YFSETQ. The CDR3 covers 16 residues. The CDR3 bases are TGCGCCAGCAGCTATCCCCTGACAGGAGCATATAATGAGCAGTACTTC. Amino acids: CASSYPLTGAYNEQYF.

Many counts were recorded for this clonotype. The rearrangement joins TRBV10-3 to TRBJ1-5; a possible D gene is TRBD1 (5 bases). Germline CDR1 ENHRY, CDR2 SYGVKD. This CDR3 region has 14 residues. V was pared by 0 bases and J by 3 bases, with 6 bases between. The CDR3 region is CAISESGVNQPQHF. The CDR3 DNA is TGTGCCATCAGTGAGTCAGGGGTCAATCAGCCCCAGCATTTT.

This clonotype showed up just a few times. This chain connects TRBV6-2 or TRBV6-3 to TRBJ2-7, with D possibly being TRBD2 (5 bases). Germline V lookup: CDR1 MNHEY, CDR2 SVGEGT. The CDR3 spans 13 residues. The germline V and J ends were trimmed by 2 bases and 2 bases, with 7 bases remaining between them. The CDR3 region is CASSYAGPYEQYF. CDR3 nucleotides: TGTGCCAGCAGTTACGCGGGTCCCTACGAGCAGTACTTC.

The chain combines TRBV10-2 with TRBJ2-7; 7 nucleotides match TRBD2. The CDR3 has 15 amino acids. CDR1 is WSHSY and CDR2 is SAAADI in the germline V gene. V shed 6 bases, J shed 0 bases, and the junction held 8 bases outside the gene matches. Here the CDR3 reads CASSLQRDPSYEQYF. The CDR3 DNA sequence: TGCGCCAGCAGCCTTCAGCGGGACCCCTCCTACGAGCAGTACTTC.

CDR3 residues: CASRSTSGSNEQYF. CDR3 nucleotide sequence: TGTGCCAGCAGGTCGACTAGCGGGAGTAACGAGCAGTACTTC. This chain links TRBV6-6 with TRBJ2-5; 12 bases align to TRBD2. The J call may be wrong; the DNA end is better matched by TRBJ2-7. Germline lookup yields CDR1 MNHNY and CDR2 SVGAGI (reference sequence). The CDR3 spans 14 residues.

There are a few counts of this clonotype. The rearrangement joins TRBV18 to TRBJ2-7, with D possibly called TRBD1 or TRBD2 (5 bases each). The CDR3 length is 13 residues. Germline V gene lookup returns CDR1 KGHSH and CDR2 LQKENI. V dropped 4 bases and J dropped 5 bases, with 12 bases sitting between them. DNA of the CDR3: TGTGCCAGCTCACAGACCACGGGGCACGAGCAGTACTTC. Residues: CASSQTTGHEQYF.

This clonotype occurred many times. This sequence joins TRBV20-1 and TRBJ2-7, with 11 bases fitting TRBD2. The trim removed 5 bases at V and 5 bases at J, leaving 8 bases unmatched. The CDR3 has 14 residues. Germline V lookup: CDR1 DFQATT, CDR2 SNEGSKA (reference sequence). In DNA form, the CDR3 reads TGCAGTGCTCGATTAGCGGGGGGGCTACACGAGCAGTACTTC. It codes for CSARLAGGLHEQYF.

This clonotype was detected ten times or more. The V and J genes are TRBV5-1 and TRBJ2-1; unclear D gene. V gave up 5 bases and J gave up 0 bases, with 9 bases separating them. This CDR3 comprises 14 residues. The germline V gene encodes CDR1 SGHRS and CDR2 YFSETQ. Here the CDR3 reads CASSGVTSYNEQFF. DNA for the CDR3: TGCGCCAGCAGTGGTGTAACCTCCTACAATGAGCAGTTCTTC.

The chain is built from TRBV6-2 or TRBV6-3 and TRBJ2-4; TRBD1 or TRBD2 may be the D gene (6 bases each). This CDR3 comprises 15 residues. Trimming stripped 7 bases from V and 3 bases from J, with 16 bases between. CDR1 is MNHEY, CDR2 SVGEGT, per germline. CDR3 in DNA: TGTGCCAGCACCCGGGAGACAGGTGGCAAAAACATTCAGTACTTC. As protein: CASTRETGGKNIQYF.

In nucleotides, the CDR3 is TGCGCCAGCAGCCCGACCACTAGCGGGCTCACAGATACGCAGTATTTT. It translates to CASSPTTSGLTDTQYF. The chain joins TRBV4-1 to TRBJ2-3, with TRBD2 identical over 9 bases. The V segment lost 4 bases and the J segment 2 bases; nucleotides outside the gene matches: 7. Germline CDR1 and CDR2: MGHRA and YSYEKL. The CDR3 sequence is 16 residues long.

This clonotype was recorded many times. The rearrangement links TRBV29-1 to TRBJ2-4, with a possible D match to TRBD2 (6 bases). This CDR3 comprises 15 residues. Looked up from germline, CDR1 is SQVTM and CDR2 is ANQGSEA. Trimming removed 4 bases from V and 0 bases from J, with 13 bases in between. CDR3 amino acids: CSVVAGTIAKNIQYF. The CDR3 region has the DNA TGCAGCGTTGTGGCGGGAACTATAGCCAAAAACATTCAGTACTTC.

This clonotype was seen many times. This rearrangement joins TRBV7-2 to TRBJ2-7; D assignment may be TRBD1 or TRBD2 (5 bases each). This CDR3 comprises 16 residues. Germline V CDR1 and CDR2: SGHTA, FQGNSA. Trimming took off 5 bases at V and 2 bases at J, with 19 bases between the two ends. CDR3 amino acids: CASSRDPTTIPYEQYF. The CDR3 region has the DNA TGTGCCAGCAGCAGGGACCCAACTACTATACCCTACGAGCAGTACTTC.

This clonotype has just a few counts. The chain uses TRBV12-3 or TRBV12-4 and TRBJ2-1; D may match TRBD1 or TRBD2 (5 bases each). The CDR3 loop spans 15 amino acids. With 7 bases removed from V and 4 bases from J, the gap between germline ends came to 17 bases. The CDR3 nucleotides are TGTGCCAGCACTCCCCCGGGGCCGAATTACAATGAGCAGTTCTTC. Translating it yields CASTPPGPNYNEQFF.

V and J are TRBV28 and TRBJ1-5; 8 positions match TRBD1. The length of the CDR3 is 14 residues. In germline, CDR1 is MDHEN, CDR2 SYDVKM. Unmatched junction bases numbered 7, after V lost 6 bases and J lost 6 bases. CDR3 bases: TGTGCCAGCAGACAGGGGGGCGGGATTCAGCCCCAGCATTTT. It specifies CASRQGGGIQPQHF. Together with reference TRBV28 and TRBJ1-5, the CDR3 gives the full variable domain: DVKVTQSSRYLVKRTGEKVFLECVQDMDHENMFWYRQDPGLGLRLIYFSYDVKMKEKGDIPEGYSVSREKKERFSLILESASTNQTSMYLCASRQGGGIQPQHFGDGTRLSIL.

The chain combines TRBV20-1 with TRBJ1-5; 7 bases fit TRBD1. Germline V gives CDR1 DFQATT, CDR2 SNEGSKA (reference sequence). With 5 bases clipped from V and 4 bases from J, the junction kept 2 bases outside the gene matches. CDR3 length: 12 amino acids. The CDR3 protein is CSAGQANQPQHF. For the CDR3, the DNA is TGCAGTGCTGGACAGGCTAATCAGCCCCAGCATTTT.

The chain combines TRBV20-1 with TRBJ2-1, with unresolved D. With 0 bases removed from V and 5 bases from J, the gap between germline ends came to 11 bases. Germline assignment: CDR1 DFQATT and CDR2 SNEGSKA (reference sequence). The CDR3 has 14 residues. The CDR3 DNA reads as TGCAGTGCTAGAGATCTTCGAGAGCACAATGAGCAGTTCTTC. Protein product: CSARDLREHNEQFF.

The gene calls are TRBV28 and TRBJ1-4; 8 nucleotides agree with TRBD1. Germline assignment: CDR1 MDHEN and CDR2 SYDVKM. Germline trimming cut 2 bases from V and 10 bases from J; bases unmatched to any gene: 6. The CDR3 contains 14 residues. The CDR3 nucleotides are TGTGCCAGCAGTTTAAGGACAGGGTTGGTAAAACTGTTTTTT. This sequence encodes CASSLRTGLVKLFF.

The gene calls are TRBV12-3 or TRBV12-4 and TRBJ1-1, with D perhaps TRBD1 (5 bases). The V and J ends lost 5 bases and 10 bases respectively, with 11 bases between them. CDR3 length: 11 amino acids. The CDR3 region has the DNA TGTGCCAGCAGTGGGTTGGGGGGAGCTTTCTTT. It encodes CASSGLGGAFF.